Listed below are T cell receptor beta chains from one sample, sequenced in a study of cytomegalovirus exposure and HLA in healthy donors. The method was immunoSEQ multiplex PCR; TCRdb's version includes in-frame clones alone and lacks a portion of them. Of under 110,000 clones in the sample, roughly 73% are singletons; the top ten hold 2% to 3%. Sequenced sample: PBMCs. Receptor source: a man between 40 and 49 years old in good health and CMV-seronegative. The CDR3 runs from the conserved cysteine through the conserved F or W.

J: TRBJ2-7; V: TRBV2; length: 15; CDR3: CATTRVGTGKDEQYF
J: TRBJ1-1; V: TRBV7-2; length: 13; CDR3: CASSQGMNTEAFF
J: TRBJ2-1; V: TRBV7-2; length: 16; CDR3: CASSLDAGGLLYEQFF
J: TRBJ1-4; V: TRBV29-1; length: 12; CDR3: CSVGGQGEKLFF
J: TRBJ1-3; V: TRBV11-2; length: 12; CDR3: CASSPSGDTIYF
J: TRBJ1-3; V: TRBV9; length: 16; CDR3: CASSGFGTVAGNTIYF
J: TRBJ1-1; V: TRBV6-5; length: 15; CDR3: CASSYSGLGKTEAFF
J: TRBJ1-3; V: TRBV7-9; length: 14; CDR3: CASSSILQGNTIYF
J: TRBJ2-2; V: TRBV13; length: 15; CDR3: CASSLVGSRTGELFF
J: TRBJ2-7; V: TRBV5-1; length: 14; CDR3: CASSPNRDRGEQYF
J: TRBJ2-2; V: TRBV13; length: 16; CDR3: CASSLGLAGTTGELFF
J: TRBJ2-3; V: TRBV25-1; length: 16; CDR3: CASSPFPGQGADTQYF
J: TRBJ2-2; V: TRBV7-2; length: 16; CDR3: CASSQLAGINTGELFF
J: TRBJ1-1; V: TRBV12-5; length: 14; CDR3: CASGSGVGYTEAFF
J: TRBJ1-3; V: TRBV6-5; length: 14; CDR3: CASRRQGVRNTIYF
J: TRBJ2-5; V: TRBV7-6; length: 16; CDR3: CASSLGLAEYQETQYF
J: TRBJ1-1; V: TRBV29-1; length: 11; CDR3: CSSQLETEAFF
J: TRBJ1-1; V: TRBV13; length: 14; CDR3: CASSDRLGGRKAFF
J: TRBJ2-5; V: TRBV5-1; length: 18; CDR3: CASSVALAGGRYQETQYF
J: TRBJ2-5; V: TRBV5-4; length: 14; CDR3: CASSSELFQQTQYF